This T cell receptor (beta chain) was profiled in a study of blood T cell repertoires in COVID-19. Study in general: Sites across the United States, Italy and Spain contributed samples from acute and convalescent COVID-19. PBMCs, B-cell-depleted T cells, or T cells were the source of the cDNA or gDNA that made up the material.

Germline V CDR1 and CDR2: MNHEY, SVGAGI. CDR3 length equals 11 residues. The ends were cut back, 2 bases at V and 10 bases at J, with 8 bases in the middle. Original handling: Counts of nucleated cells, estimated from reference gene primer amplification, were obtained. The method was immunoSEQ multiplex PCR; TCRdb's version includes in-frame clones alone and lacks a portion of them. Clone size and the V and J calls come from that table; the DNA yielded D and trimming. This table has over 15,000 clones, 85% to 90% appearing once. The rearrangement joins TRBV6-5 to TRBJ1-1, with D tentatively TRBD1 (5 bases). The clonotype was recovered from an elderly woman with COVID-19, enrolled during active disease. The sample was peripheral blood. The DNA for the CDR3 is TGTGCCAGCAGTTACGGGGGGGGAGCTTTCTTT. Protein product: CASSYGGGAFF.